This T cell receptor beta chain stems from a study of OX40 agonist ivuxolimab in advanced cancers. There are 13 residues in the CDR3. Germline lookup yields CDR1 SGHRS and CDR2 YFSETQ. V was shortened by 1 base and J by 4 bases, with 9 bases between the two germline ends. The method was immunoSEQ multiplex PCR; TCRdb's version includes in-frame clones alone and lacks a portion of them. Of tens of thousands of clones listed, about 89% are singletons. This receptor was identified in an adult with an advanced solid tumor such as melanoma, head and neck, liver or kidney cancer. The genes are TRBV5-1 and TRBJ2-7; D ambiguous. Specimen: CD4+ or CD8+ T cells sorted from blood, collected in a trial of the OX40 agonist ivuxolimab. CDR3 bases: TGCGCCAGCAGCTTGCTGGAGAGATACGAGCAGTACTTC. Amino acids: CASSLLERYEQYF.